What follows is one T cell receptor (beta chain) and its context. The antigen remains undetermined. The data belong to a study of T cell repertoires in cytomegalovirus infection. TCRdb redid the calling of the reads with MiXCR, one entry per CDR3 protein. The sample yields fewer than 950,000 distinct CDR3 sequences, 30% to 35% seen once. Germline-derived CDR1 and CDR2 are MGHDK and SYGVNS. The CDR3 spans 15 residues. V was pared by 0 bases and J by 10 bases, with 15 bases between. This sequence was found in a human donor in good health (CMV status not recorded). Some clones in this sample may be carry-over from other donors' samples. Sequencing was performed on cultured CD8+ T cells from PBMCs, taken from culture after CMV antigen stimulation. The chain has TRBV25-1 and TRBJ1-4; D uncertain. The DNA for the CDR3 is TGTGCCAGCAGTGAATATTACAGCAAATCTGGAAAACTGTTTTTT. It encodes CASSEYYSKSGKLFF.